This section outlines one TCR beta chain sequence together with its context. Its antigen remains unidentified. Base-call qualities are not available, and no considerably larger clone is one nucleotide away. The protocol used for the library was the immunoSEQ multiplex PCR assay. A mixture of 60 forward primers for TCR Vbeta segments and 13 reverse primers for TCR Jbeta segments was used in the multiplex PCR. Amplification of the CDR3 region of rearranged TCR beta genes was performed with a multiplex PCR assay on genomic DNA. Amplified TCR beta libraries were sequenced as 87-base-pair reads on the Illumina HiSeq System. The paper's data handling went like this. A later analysis counted tens of millions of unique TCR beta chains across the 666 repertoires, and 9 million to 14 million of these chains were shared by at least two donors. A nearest-neighbor algorithm error-corrected the raw reads and collapsed the reads into unique sequences, merging closely related sequences to remove PCR and sequencing errors. Alignment of CDR3 sequences to IMGT reference sequences was used to assign V, D and J gene segments. For a sequence to be retained, a match of at least six nucleotides to both a V gene segment and a J gene segment was required. A rearrangement counted as productive if the CDR3 had no stop codons and remained in frame with V and J, and every other rearrangement counted as non-productive. Following IMGT convention, CDR3 was defined as the stretch from the second conserved V-encoded cysteine up to the conserved J-encoded phenylalanine. The earlier analysis of 550 to 650 of the donors excluded any sequence lacking an unambiguous match to a single V gene segment. An earlier analysis of approximately 590 of the donors called V segments functional above 56.7% productive rearrangements and segregating when the between-donor standard deviation exceeded 5%. A statistical classification framework was built for diagnosing cytomegalovirus status from the catalog of TCR beta chain sequences. In a later analysis, TCR nucleotide sequences were compared against IMGT/GENE-DB human TR gene sequences so that V and J genes could be assigned. A later analysis assigned CDR3 sequences and most-parsimonious VDJ recombination scenarios with the TCRdist pipeline. A later analysis defined each TCR beta chain by its CDR3 amino acid sequence plus V-gene family, and excluded reads lacking a unique V-gene family. To address suspected cross-contamination and a sequencing artifact, a later analysis removed approximately 600 highly shared, low-generation-probability nucleotide sequences. In a later analysis, a clonal expansion index for each public chain was calculated from normalized within-repertoire ranks of inferred template counts. A later analysis computed generation probabilities with a VDJ recombination model fitted to out-of-frame rearrangements, and checked the results against IGoR. In a later analysis, hypergeometric tests were used to score TCR-TCR, TCR-HLA and TCR-CMV co-occurrence, with a repertoire-size bias correction applied to TCR pairs. In a later analysis, false discovery rates were estimated by permuting HLA or CMV assignments 20 times. In a later analysis, co-occurring TCRs were grouped with DBSCAN, and TCRdist sequence similarity was added when clustering was performed within HLA-allele-positive subsets. Co-occurrence clustering excluded repertoires with fewer than 30,000 or more than 120,000 public chains, plus five with anomalous nucleotide sharing. Imported from immuneACCESS, the table was reduced by TCRdb to in-frame sequences with V and J called. These copies leave out some clones; in studies compared against another copy, an unresolved V gene accounts for under half, and the cause of the remainder is not known. That table furnishes V, J and clone size, whereas the DNA furnished D and trimming. A total of roughly 100,000 clones appear in this sample, over 60% of them only once. The ten most abundant clones make up over 8% of the sample.

The sample belongs to a study of cytomegalovirus exposure and HLA in healthy donors (dated by TCRdb to about 2017). For context, the study as a whole: An earlier analysis of some 600 of the donors reported around 280 Gb of sequence data and 117 million unique TCR beta sequences obtained from about 179 million T cells. An early release covering roughly 580 HLA-typed donors comprised about 300 gigabases of sequencing data and roughly 85 million unique TCR sequences. Of the roughly 400 genotyped donors, approximately 83% fell in the genetic ancestry cluster associated with self-reported Caucasian donors. The study was designed to test whether signatures of past pathogen exposure could be identified by cataloging public T cell receptors. The study used immunosequencing to profile the T cell repertoires of approximately 690 subjects and linked those repertoires to cytomegalovirus serostatus. Along with the roughly 710-subject first cohort, a separate validation cohort of over a hundred different subjects was used. The study combined high-throughput TCR immunosequencing, statistical association of individual TCRs with disease status, and machine learning to predict cytomegalovirus infection status. To study patterns of TCR occurrence, a later analysis re-analyzed previously published TCR beta repertoires from around 660 donors and added high-resolution HLA genotyping. The later analysis used no new phenotypic data to find candidate immune exposures, relying instead on TCR beta sequences and their occurrence across donors. To decide whether each TCR beta V gene segment behaved as functional or pseudogenic, an earlier analysis of some 540 of the donors relied on high-throughput TCR beta sequencing. Alongside the repertoire data, information on donor age, sex, ethnicity and CMV serostatus was compiled. Genome-wide SNP genotypes for about 65% of the 666 donors were used in a later genetic analysis, which treated that subset as a discovery cohort. Every repertoire in the discovery cohort had been generated on one and the same sequencing platform. HLA typing covered class I and class II loci at four-digit resolution. Typing coverage varied by locus: about 620-630 donors for A, B, C, DRB1 and DQB1; roughly 560 for DQA1; over 600 for DPA1; roughly 450 for DPB1. Roughly five DR-DQ haplotypes were treated as single units for association and clustering because of strong linkage in the cohort. Among 300 to 450 genotyped donors of the cohort, an average of 235,054 unique TCR beta nucleotide sequences were sequenced per donor, about a sixth of them non-productive. The research as a whole found: V-gene and J-gene trimming of TCR beta chains was associated with a missense DCLRE1C variant in a later genetic analysis, and the association was replicated in an independent cohort. Assigning TCR associations to individual alleles was difficult when HLA alleles, especially DR and DQ, strongly co-occurred. A further reported finding was that TCR beta sequences accurately predicted the HLA-A and HLA-B alleles for most subjects in the first cohort. Most TCR sequences were observed very rarely across donors, whereas some public TCRs were present in many individuals. According to a later analysis, most CMV-associated TCR beta chains appeared to be HLA-restricted, and the HLA associations seemed to be driven largely by CMV exposure. The authors suggested that the approach could potentially be generalized to other disease states and immunological phenotypes. A group of highly shared sequence variants was considered likely to be a technical artifact of the sequencing pipeline. For the cohort, immune exposure information was limited to CMV serostatus. A later analysis reported that several top co-occurrence clusters appeared linked to parvovirus B19, influenza, CMV and Epstein-Barr virus. Some IMGT-functional V segments, including TRBV6-2 and TRBV6-3, could not be distinguished by the 87-base-pair reads and were therefore excluded. In a later analysis, the rate of TCR association differed among HLA loci, with DRB1 alleles having the most associated TCRs and HLA-C alleles having the fewest. The classifier was reported to diagnose cytomegalovirus status with high specificity and sensitivity in both the original cohort and the validation cohort. Sequencing depth was assumed to be roughly uniform across donors in the presence/absence analyses, though that assumption may not hold. Because HLA typing was unavailable for some donors at each locus, only the typed subset was used in association tests. Specific HLA alleles were associated with 15,000 to 20,000 TCR beta sequences at a false discovery rate of 0.05 in a later analysis. In a later genetic analysis, fewer N-insertions in productive TCRs were reported among donors in an Asian-associated ancestry cluster than the approximately 710-donor mean. This cohort had only TCR beta chains sequenced, and the lack of alpha or paired-chain data limited which features could be detected. Compared with equally common non-associated chains, HLA-associated TCR beta chains in a later analysis were more clonally expanded and had lower generation probabilities. In an earlier analysis of about 550 of the donors, most TCR beta V segments were observed in productive rearrangements about 90% or about 30% of the time, broadly matching IMGT annotations. Three of the identified cytomegalovirus-associated TCR beta chains were confirmed in vitro to be specific for cytomegalovirus antigens. The earlier analysis of approximately 540 of the donors excluded approximately 15 rarely observed V segments, including chromosome 9 orphons, because counts were too low. A total of 150 to 200 TCR beta chains were listed by the study as associated with cytomegalovirus. Linkage disequilibrium might explain the correlated functional status among segregating V segments, but an unknown experimental factor could not be excluded.

Trimming removed 1 base from V and 9 bases from J; the gene matches leave 13 bases unexplained. CDR1 and CDR2 were assigned from the germline V gene as SGHAT and FQNNGV. From cysteine to phenylalanine, the CDR3 is 16 amino acids long. Just the 48-base CDR3 DNA is kept, in frame starting at base 1. The cohort was made up of about 610 healthy bone marrow donors. At the time of sampling, every cohort member was nominally healthy, though immune exposures that went unrecorded were likely present. The donor was CMV seropositive and was included in the group of 250 to 300 seropositive cohort members. Each donor provided a peripheral blood sample, and peripheral blood mononuclear cells were used for TCR beta sequencing. The Qiagen DNeasy Blood Extraction Kit was used to extract genomic DNA from the blood cell samples.

Specimen: PBMCs. This TCR came from a man aged 35 to 55 in good health and CMV-seropositive. This sequence uses TRBV11-2 and TRBJ1-1, with 8 central nucleotides matching TRBD1. The CDR3 has the sequence CASSLGPPGGAEKAFF. The bases are TGTGCCAGCAGCTTAGGGCCGCCAGGGGGCGCAGAGAAAGCTTTCTTT.